Shown below are 21 T cell receptor beta chains from a single sample sequenced in a study of blood T cell repertoires in COVID-19. Using immunoSEQ multiplex PCR, the repertoire was profiled, and TCRdb retains in-frame clones only, with some absent. The sample records 150,000 to 200,000 clones, over 65% being singletons. The material sequenced was peripheral blood. The receptors shown here come from a man aged 55-75 years with acute or convalescent COVID-19.

This clone has just one count. The V gene is TRBV14, the J gene TRBJ1-6, with 8 bases aligning to TRBD1. CDR1 is SGHDN and CDR2 is FVKESK in the germline V gene. The CDR3 is 17 residues long. The V gene end was trimmed by 3 bases and the J gene end by 0 bases; junction bases not matched to a gene: 4. The CDR3 DNA sequence: TGTGCCAGCAGCCAGTTGCAGGGGGCCTCCTATAATTCACCCCTCCACTTT. Protein product: CASSQLQGASYNSPLHF.

The rearrangement uses TRBV4-2 and TRBJ2-3, with 8 positions matching TRBD2. The germline V gene has CDR1 LGHNA and CDR2 YNFKEQ. The CDR3 totals 16 residues. The junction had 12 bases not matched to a gene; V was cut back by 4 bases and J by 6 bases. The CDR3 DNA sequence: TGTGCCAGCAGCCCAGCGGAGACGGGGGGGTCTGATACGCAGTATTTT. It yields the protein CASSPAETGGSDTQYF.

This clone has a count of ten or more. The V gene is TRBV5-1, the J gene TRBJ1-2, with TRBD1 matching 7 bases. Germline CDR1 and CDR2: SGHRS and YFSETQ. V lost 0 bases, J lost 2 bases, and 7 bases stayed unmatched. This CDR3 contains 16 residues. This CDR3 reads CASSLGTGVGNYGYTF. The CDR3 bases are TGCGCCAGCAGCTTGGGTACAGGGGTTGGGAACTATGGCTACACCTTC.

V gene TRBV11-2 combines with J gene TRBJ2-7; 9 bases fit TRBD1. Germline lookup yields CDR1 SGHAT and CDR2 FQNNGV. CDR3 length equals 14 residues. V shed 4 bases and J 3 bases; nucleotides not matched to a gene: 4. CDR3 region: CASSSSTGGYEQYF. The CDR3 region has the DNA TGTGCCAGCAGCTCGTCGACAGGGGGCTACGAGCAGTACTTC.

The V gene is TRBV5-1, the J gene TRBJ2-2, with 9 bases identical to TRBD1. The V and J ends lost 1 base and 2 bases, in that order; junction bases with no gene match: 3. CDR1 SGHRS and CDR2 YFSETQ come from the germline V gene. The CDR3 sequence is 16 residues long. The CDR3 sequence is CASSLPGQGNTGELFF. CDR3 DNA sequence: TGCGCCAGCAGCTTGCCGGGACAGGGCAACACCGGGGAGCTGTTTTTT.

The chain employs TRBV6-5 and TRBJ2-7, with 12 positions matching TRBD2. V was clipped by 7 bases and J by 4 bases; unmatched bases: 8. Germline CDR1 MNHEY, CDR2 SVGAGI. This CDR3 is built from 15 residues. CDR3 sequence reads: CASTPGTSGRYEQYF. DNA for the CDR3: TGTGCCAGCACCCCCGGGACTAGCGGGCGTTACGAGCAGTACTTC.

This clone was detected only a few times. This chain connects TRBV4-2 to TRBJ2-1; D is possibly TRBD1 (6 bases). Trimming cost V 0 bases and J 5 bases, with 8 bases left between them. Germline V gene lookup returns CDR1 LGHNA and CDR2 YNFKEQ. This CDR3 comprises 14 residues. For the CDR3, the DNA is TGTGCCAGCAGCCAAGATTGGACAGACAATGAGCAGTTCTTC. Residues: CASSQDWTDNEQFF.

The V call is TRBV14, the J call TRBJ1-3; tentative D call: TRBD1 (5 bases). CDR1 and CDR2 (germline): SGHDN, FVKESK. The CDR3 covers 16 residues. V was shortened by 6 bases and J by 3 bases, with 18 bases between the two germline ends. The chain's CDR3 is CASSFGRGKDGNTIYF. CDR3 nucleotides: TGTGCCAGCAGTTTTGGGAGGGGAAAGGATGGAAACACCATATATTTT.

This chain connects TRBV5-1 to TRBJ1-5; D call uncertain. The germline V gene has CDR1 SGHRS and CDR2 YFSETQ. Trimming pared 4 bases from V and 5 bases from J, leaving 10 bases between. The CDR3 has 13 residues. This CDR3 reads CASSLSPDQPQHF. In DNA, the CDR3 is TGCGCCAGCAGCCTGAGCCCGGATCAGCCCCAGCATTTT.

The V and J genes are TRBV28 and TRBJ2-1, with D possibly TRBD2 on 6 matching bases. The germline gives CDR1 MDHEN, CDR2 SYDVKM. CDR3 length: 20 residues. Trimming took 5 bases from V and 0 from J, leaving 26 bases between them. The CDR3 DNA follows: TGTGCCAGCAGTCCGACGGCGGGATCCATACTACGCAGCTCCTACAATGAGCAGTTCTTC. Protein product: CASSPTAGSILRSSYNEQFF. Complete variable domain (other parts from reference TRBV28 and TRBJ2-1): DVKVTQSSRYLVKRTGEKVFLECVQDMDHENMFWYRQDPGLGLRLIYFSYDVKMKEKGDIPEGYSVSREKKERFSLILESASTNQTSMYLCASSPTAGSILRSSYNEQFFGPGTRLTVL.

CDR3 region: CATSRDRTGPSGDTQYF. The CDR3 DNA sequence: TGTGCCACCAGCAGAGACAGGACAGGTCCCTCCGGAGATACGCAGTATTTT. This chain uses TRBV15 with TRBJ2-3; 7 bases are shared with TRBD1. The J segment lost 5 bases and the V segment lost 0 bases, leaving 11 bases of the junction unmatched. The germline gives CDR1 LNHNV, CDR2 YYDKDF (reference sequence). The CDR3 is 17 residues long.

The chain links TRBV6-5 to TRBJ2-1; D is possibly TRBD2 (6 bases). The CDR3 contains 14 residues. Deletions cut 6 bases from V and 3 bases from J, with 12 bases between. Germline CDR1 reads MNHEY; CDR2 reads SVGAGI. CDR3 DNA sequence: TGTGCCAGCAGGGCGGACTATGACTACAATGAGCAGTTCTTC. Encoded protein: CASRADYDYNEQFF.

This clone was seen a few times. The chain is built from TRBV24-1 and TRBJ1-2, with TRBD1 matching 8 bases. The V segment lost 4 bases and the J segment 5 bases; nucleotides outside the gene matches: 11. From germline, CDR1 is KGHDR and CDR2 SFDVKD. The CDR3 runs 16 residues. The CDR3 region is CATSDAGGDHFYGYTF. The CDR3 region has the DNA TGTGCCACCAGTGACGCAGGGGGCGACCATTTTTATGGCTACACCTTC.

This chain uses TRBV29-1 with TRBJ2-7, with 7 bases lining up with TRBD1. Losses at the gene ends were 8 bases for V and 5 bases for J; bases not matched to a gene: 15. Per germline, CDR1 SQVTM and CDR2 ANQGSEA. This CDR3 contains 14 residues. Written as DNA, the CDR3 is TGCAGCATTCCTTCTTGGACAGGCCGCCACGAGCAGTACTTC. It translates to CSIPSWTGRHEQYF.

The rearrangement joins TRBV18 to TRBJ2-7, with unresolved D. Germline lookup yields CDR1 KGHSH and CDR2 LQKENI. The CDR3 is 14 residues long. Trimming shortened V by 3 bases and J by 2 bases, and 11 bases separated the two germline ends. CDR3 DNA sequence: TGTGCCAGCTCACCCCTCTCTATAACCTACGAGCAGTACTTC. This gives the protein CASSPLSITYEQYF.

The rearrangement uses TRBV6-5 and TRBJ2-7; 9 nucleotides line up with TRBD1. J lost 3 bases, V lost 6 bases, and 9 bases had no gene match. The CDR3 consists of 15 residues. Germline CDR1 MNHEY, CDR2 SVGAGI. The chain's CDR3 is CASRGVVTGGYEQYF. The CDR3 DNA sequence: TGTGCCAGCAGAGGGGTAGTGACAGGGGGCTACGAGCAGTACTTC.

This chain uses TRBV7-2 with TRBJ2-1, with D possibly matching TRBD1 (6 bases). Trimming pared 5 bases from V and 5 bases from J, leaving 16 bases between. This CDR3 is 15 amino acids long. Germline CDR1 and CDR2: SGHTA and FQGNSA. CDR3 DNA sequence: TGTGCCAGCAGCCCACGGACGACAGGACACAATGAGCAGTTCTTC. It is translated as CASSPRTTGHNEQFF.

Only one count was recorded for this clone. The genes are TRBV10-1 and TRBJ2-4, with 9 bases identical to TRBD2. Germline assignment: CDR1 WNHNN and CDR2 SYGVQD (reference sequence). This CDR3 region has 18 residues. J was trimmed by 3 bases and V by 7 bases; bases with no gene match: 16. The CDR3 bases are TGCGCCAGCATGTCGGTAGCGGGGGCCTACAGAAGCAAAAACATTCAGTACTTC. The encoded protein is CASMSVAGAYRSKNIQYF.

This chain links TRBV29-1 with TRBJ2-7; D perhaps matches TRBD1 (6 bases). The germline V gene encodes CDR1 SQVTM and CDR2 ANQGSEA. The CDR3 runs to 13 residues. Deletions cut 5 bases from V and 5 bases from J, with 16 bases between. For the CDR3, the DNA is TGCAGCGTTTTTTCAAACAGGGACCACGAGCAGTACTTC. This translates into CSVFSNRDHEQYF.

J is TRBJ2-7 and V is TRBV7-2; 12 bases agree with TRBD2. Germline-derived CDR1 and CDR2 are SGHTA and FQGNSA. Unmatched junction bases numbered 1, after V lost 7 bases and J lost 0 bases. This CDR3 is built from 14 residues. In nucleotides, the CDR3 is TGTGCCAGCAAGACTAGCGGGAGCTCCTACGAGCAGTACTTC. It encodes CASKTSGSSYEQYF.

The chain recombines TRBV2 with TRBJ2-5; D not certain. V lost 0 bases and J lost 5, with 10 bases in between. CDR1 is SNHLY, CDR2 FYNNEI, per germline. This CDR3 spans 14 amino acids. This CDR3 reads CASSEASGRETQYF. As DNA, the CDR3 is TGTGCCAGCAGTGAAGCTTCAGGTCGGGAGACCCAGTACTTC.